Below are 21 T cell receptor beta chains sequenced from a single sample in a study of cytomegalovirus exposure and HLA in healthy donors. TCRdb keeps only in-frame clones here, not all; method: immunoSEQ multiplex PCR. The sample comprises some 210,000 clones, over 80% of which are singletons, and roughly 5.7% rests with the top ten. The sequenced sample consisted of PBMCs. Receptors originate from a woman aged 18-29 years in good health and CMV-seronegative.

V is TRBV6-4 and J is TRBJ2-2, with D perhaps TRBD1 (5 bases). Trimming cost V 6 bases and J 4 bases, with 9 bases left between them. CDR1 is MRHNA, CDR2 SNTAGT, per germline. The CDR3 covers 13 residues. The CDR3 coding sequence is TGTGCCAGCAGCGACAGCTTCACCGGGGAGCTGTTTTTT. Translation: CASSDSFTGELFF.

The gene calls are TRBV6-1 and TRBJ2-7, with 7 bases lining up with TRBD1. CDR3 length: 14 amino acids. Germline V gene data show CDR1 as MNHNS and CDR2 as SASEGT. With 4 bases clipped from V and 2 bases from J, the junction kept 5 bases outside the gene matches. In DNA form, the CDR3 reads TGTGCCAGCAGTGCCACCGGGACAGCCTACGAGCAGTACTTC. This translates into CASSATGTAYEQYF.

The rearrangement joins TRBV9 to TRBJ2-1, with 8 nucleotides matching TRBD2. After removal of 3 bases from V and 9 bases from J, the junction contained 11 bases not matched to a gene. Looked up from germline, CDR1 is SGDLS and CDR2 is YYNGEE. This CDR3 has 15 amino acids. CDR3 sequence (DNA): TGTGCCAGCAGCGAGAGGGATCAAGCGGGAGCTGAGCAGTTCTTC. Protein sequence: CASSERDQAGAEQFF.

The rearrangement uses TRBV9 and TRBJ1-4; 9 bases align to TRBD1. V shed 4 bases and J 8 bases; nucleotides not matched to a gene: 9. The germline gives CDR1 SGDLS, CDR2 YYNGEE. The CDR3 is made up of 15 amino acids. The CDR3 DNA is TGTGCCAGCAGCCCGGGGGACAGGGTATTCGAAAAACTGTTTTTT. It codes for CASSPGDRVFEKLFF.

This rearrangement joins TRBV7-9 to TRBJ2-1, with 9 bases lining up with TRBD2. Germline assignment: CDR1 SEHNR and CDR2 FQNEAQ (reference sequence). The CDR3 runs 15 residues. Trimming took 2 bases from V and 7 from J; bases not matched to a gene: 6. CDR3 in amino acids: CASSLPAGGSNEQFF. The CDR3 coding sequence is TGTGCCAGCAGCTTACCTGCGGGAGGGTCAAATGAGCAGTTCTTC.

This chain links TRBV6-1 with TRBJ1-1, with D unresolved. The V end lost 2 bases, the J end lost 0 bases, and 7 bases lay between the germline ends. Germline lookup yields CDR1 MNHNS and CDR2 SASEGT. The CDR3 sequence is 14 residues long. CDR3 coding DNA: TGTGCCAGCAGTGAACCGGGTCTGAACACTGAAGCTTTCTTT. Its protein product is CASSEPGLNTEAFF.

V is TRBV9 and J is TRBJ1-4, with D unclear. V was shortened by 3 bases and J by 8 bases, with 17 bases between the two germline ends. Germline V gene sequence: CDR1 SGDLS, CDR2 YYNGEE. This CDR3 region has 15 residues. This CDR3 is CASSASGSRTEKLFF. The CDR3 region has the DNA TGTGCCAGCAGCGCCTCCGGGTCCCGGACGGAAAAACTGTTTTTT. Looking up the rest from reference TRBV9 and TRBJ1-4 gives the full variable domain: DSGVTQTPKHLITATGQRVTLRCSPRSGDLSVYWYQQSLDQGLQFLIQYYNGEERAKGNILERFSAQQFPDLHSELNLSSLELGDSALYFCASSASGSRTEKLFFGSGTQLSVL.

Many counts were recorded for this clone. The chain uses TRBV27 and TRBJ1-2; 10 bases match TRBD1. CDR3 length: 13 residues. V shed 4 bases, J shed 6 bases, and the junction held 2 bases outside the gene matches. The germline V gene has CDR1 MNHEY and CDR2 SMNVEV (reference sequence). The CDR3: CASSSTGGNGYTF. CDR3 DNA sequence: TGTGCCAGCAGTTCGACAGGGGGCAATGGCTACACCTTC.

The J gene is TRBJ2-3, the V gene TRBV27; D is possibly TRBD2 (5 bases). Trimming left V 6 bases short and J 0 bases short, with 16 bases between. CDR1 and CDR2 (germline): MNHEY, SMNVEV (reference sequence). The CDR3 is made up of 16 amino acids. The CDR3 loop is CASRPPFGVSTDTQYF. The CDR3, as DNA: TGTGCCAGCAGACCACCCTTCGGGGTGAGCACAGATACGCAGTATTTT.

The chain combines TRBV27 with TRBJ1-5; TRBD1 matches at 10 bases. Germline CDR1 is MNHEY and CDR2 is SMNVEV (reference sequence). This CDR3 spans 16 amino acids. Unmatched junction bases numbered 8, after V lost 0 bases and J lost 9 bases. In nucleotides, the CDR3 is TGTGCCAGCAGTTTATCCGGGACAGGGGAATATTGGCCCCAGCATTTT. Amino acid sequence: CASSLSGTGEYWPQHF.

The chain couples TRBV23-1 to TRBJ1-2; D ambiguous. TRBV23-1 is annotated as an ORF whose role is uncertain. This CDR3 comprises 17 residues. V lost 0 bases and J 4 bases, leaving 18 bases between the germline ends. CDR3 sequence (DNA): TGCGCCAGCAGTCAATCCCCCCGACGGGAAGGCAGCTATGGCTACACCTTC. This codes for CASSQSPRREGSYGYTF.

V gene TRBV7-8 combines with J gene TRBJ2-1; weak D call: TRBD2 (6 bases). Germline CDR1 is SGHVS and CDR2 is FQNEAQ. Trimming removed 5 bases at V and 9 bases at J, with 17 bases between. The CDR3 sequence is 14 residues long. CDR3 sequence (DNA): TGTGCCAGCAGCCCGATCAACCGGGACTTTGAGCAGTTCTTC. It yields the protein CASSPINRDFEQFF. Supplemented by reference TRBV7-8 and TRBJ2-1, the full variable domain reads GAGVSQSPRYKVAKRGQDVALRCDPISGHVSLFWYQQALGQGPEFLTYFQNEAQLDKSGLPSDRFFAERPEGSVSTLKIQRTQQEDSAVYLCASSPINRDFEQFFGPGTRLTVL.

This rearrangement joins TRBV19 to TRBJ2-2; TRBD2 might be the D (5 bases). Germline CDR1 and CDR2: LNHDA and SQIVND (reference sequence). With 4 bases removed from V and 7 bases from J, the gap between germline ends came to 13 bases. This CDR3 is built from 14 residues. In DNA, the CDR3 is TGTGCCAGTAGTAGGGTACCTAGCCTCGGGGAGCTGTTTTTT. Its translation: CASSRVPSLGELFF.

The chain combines TRBV7-3 with TRBJ2-1, with TRBD2 matching 12 bases. The CDR3 is 15 residues long. J was trimmed by 9 bases and V by 4 bases; bases with no gene match: 7. CDR1 is SGHTA, CDR2 FQGTGA, per germline. DNA for the CDR3: TGTGCCAGCAGCTCGCCGACTAGCGGGGGTATTGAGCAGTTCTTC. Its translation: CASSSPTSGGIEQFF.

The table lists this clone with a count of one. The chain employs TRBV11-2 and TRBJ1-5; tentative D call: TRBD1 (6 bases). Trimming left V 2 bases short and J 5 bases short, with 13 bases between. Germline V gives CDR1 SGHAT, CDR2 FQNNGV. The CDR3 covers 15 residues. The CDR3 DNA reads TGTGCCAGCAGCTTACGGGCAGGGGCTGATCAGCCCCAGCATTTT. This gives the protein CASSLRAGADQPQHF. The full variable domain, with the rest looked up from reference TRBV11-2 and TRBJ1-5, is EAGVAQSPRYKIIEKRQSVAFWCNPISGHATLYWYQQILGQGPKLLIQFQNNGVVDDSQLPKDRFSAERLKGVDSTLKIQPAKLEDSAVYLCASSLRAGADQPQHFGDGTRLSIL.

V gene TRBV5-1 combines with J gene TRBJ1-1; no clear D gene. Germline V gives CDR1 SGHRS, CDR2 YFSETQ. This CDR3 comprises 15 residues. Deletions cut 0 bases from V and 4 bases from J, with 13 bases between. The CDR3 here is CASSLGTLGGTEAFF. The CDR3 nucleotides are TGCGCCAGCAGCTTGGGGACCCTTGGTGGCACTGAAGCTTTCTTT.

The V gene is TRBV4-1, the J gene TRBJ2-3, with D perhaps being TRBD1 or TRBD2 (6 bases each). Deletions cut 1 base from V and 6 bases from J, with 11 bases between. The CDR3 is 14 residues long. CDR1 is MGHRA and CDR2 is YSYEKL in the germline V gene. The chain's CDR3 is CASSQGGGRDTQYF. CDR3 sequence (DNA): TGCGCCAGCAGCCAAGGAGGGGGGCGGGATACGCAGTATTTT.

A few counts support this clone. The gene calls are TRBV6-1 and TRBJ1-2, with D hard to call. Trimming removed 3 bases from V and 3 bases from J, with 8 bases in between. The CDR3 is made up of 13 amino acids. CDR1 and CDR2 from the germline V gene are MNHNS and SASEGT. CDR3 sequence: CASSDGEYYGYTF. Written as DNA, the CDR3 is TGTGCCAGCAGTGATGGGGAATACTATGGCTACACCTTC.

J is TRBJ1-5 and V is TRBV4-1, with D possibly being TRBD1 (5 bases). CDR3 length: 18 residues. Germline-derived CDR1 and CDR2 are MGHRA and YSYEKL. V shed 3 bases and J shed 2 bases, with 20 bases lying between them. CDR3 sequence (DNA): TGCGCCAGCAGCCACATCAAGAGTTCCCAGGGCCGCAATCAGCCCCAGCATTTT. Protein sequence: CASSHIKSSQGRNQPQHF.

This clone has a single count. This sequence joins TRBV4-2 and TRBJ1-2, with D unresolved. CDR3 length equals 11 residues. Germline-derived CDR1 and CDR2 are LGHNA and YNFKEQ. Trimming left V 3 bases short and J 3 bases short, with 2 bases between. The CDR3 spells CASSHYYGYTF. The CDR3 coding sequence is TGTGCCAGCAGCCATTACTATGGCTACACCTTC.

This chain uses TRBV18 with TRBJ2-3, with 10 bases identical to TRBD1. Trimming took 3 bases from V and 3 from J; bases not matched to a gene: 3. From germline, CDR1 is KGHSH and CDR2 LQKENI. This CDR3 has 15 amino acids. CDR3 protein: CASSPPGQGTDTQYF. Written as DNA, the CDR3 is TGTGCCAGCTCACCCCCGGGACAGGGGACAGATACGCAGTATTTT.